This T cell receptor (beta chain) was documented in a study of identical twins. After template switching added a universal primer site, the resulting cDNA carried unique molecular identifiers. One entry per CDR3 protein results from TCRdb running MiXCR on the 5' RACE reads. The sample lists fewer than 450,000 distinct CDR3 sequences; approximately 10% were seen once. The study's findings and limits: Excess sharing by twins proved weaker in beta out-of-frame sequences. One should note that invariant MAIT and iNKT cells could partly confound zero-insertion analyses. There were fewer insertions in abundant cord blood beta clonotypes, but memory repertoires showed no such pattern.

Concerning this clonotype: Its matching antigen is unknown.

V lost 0 bases and J 11 bases, leaving 11 bases between the germline ends. From germline, CDR1 is SEHNR and CDR2 FQNEAQ (reference sequence). There are 13 residues in the CDR3. This sequence joins TRBV7-9 and TRBJ2-1; no reliable D call. Sample: naive T cells sorted from blood. The clonotype comes from a woman aged 45-65 years in good health. This CDR3 is CASSLAGASKQFF. CDR3 bases: TGTGCCAGCAGCTTAGCTGGTGCGTCTAAGCAGTTCTTC.